This T cell receptor beta chain was identified during a study of OX40 agonist ivuxolimab in advanced cancers. Study-wide points: Certain nonresponding patients likewise had low normalized T-cell clonal expansion.

Data came from immunoSEQ multiplex PCR; TCRdb stores just in-frame clones and leaves some out. The sample lists about 79,000 clones, over 75% occurring once. As regards this clone: What it binds is unknown.

This CDR3 region has 11 residues. CDR1 is MNHNS and CDR2 is SASEGT in the germline V gene. Between the trimmed V and J ends, which lost 8 bases and 0 bases, there was a span of 3 bases. This TCR derives from an adult with an advanced solid tumor such as melanoma, head and neck, liver or kidney cancer. The chain is built from TRBV6-1 and TRBJ2-3; D is unclear. Sample: CD4+ or CD8+ T cells sorted from blood, taken in a trial of the OX40 agonist ivuxolimab. The CDR3 bases are TGTGCCAGCTACAGCACAGATACGCAGTATTTT. This gives the protein CASYSTDTQYF.